The 18 T cell receptor beta chains given below trace back to one sample, sequenced in a study of blood T cell repertoires in COVID-19. Sequenced by immunoSEQ multiplex PCR; TCRdb stores in-frame clones only, minus some. Here the sample spans roughly 350,000 clones, around 87% being singletons. The material sequenced was peripheral blood. Source of these receptors: a woman aged 30 to 39 with COVID-19, enrolled during active disease.

This chain links TRBV5-1 with TRBJ2-5; a possible D gene is TRBD2 (6 bases). V was clipped by 4 bases and J by 5 bases, with 21 bases between them. The V gene's germline CDR1 is SGHRS and CDR2 YFSETQ. The CDR3 is 16 amino acids. CDR3 region: CASSQAGSGSLETQYF. CDR3 DNA sequence: TGCGCCAGCAGCCAGGCAGGGTCCGGGAGTTTGGAGACCCAGTACTTC. Based on the CDR3 plus reference TRBV5-1 and TRBJ2-5, the full variable domain is KAGVTQTPRYLIKTRGQQVTLSCSPISGHRSVSWYQQTPGQGLQFLFEYFSETQRNKGNFPGRFSGRQFSNSRSEMNVSTLELGDSALYLCASSQAGSGSLETQYFGPGTRLLVL.

This clone was counted between two and nine times. The chain recombines TRBV19 with TRBJ2-1, with TRBD2 identical over 9 bases. V trimming: 3 bases; J trimming: 2 bases; junction bases outside the gene matches: 11. Per germline, CDR1 LNHDA and CDR2 SQIVND (reference sequence). This CDR3 contains 18 residues. CDR3 sequence (DNA): TGTGCCAGTAGTATGCGTCTAGCGGGAAACTCGGCCTACAATGAGCAGTTCTTC. This encodes CASSMRLAGNSAYNEQFF.

The gene calls are TRBV12-3 or TRBV12-4 and TRBJ2-7; D possibly corresponds to TRBD2 (6 bases). Trimming left V 5 bases short and J 5 bases short, with 13 bases between. The CDR3 extends over 13 amino acids. The DNA of the CDR3 is TGTGCCAGCAGTCCCCGGCGGGGCCACGAGCAGTACTTC. This translates into CASSPRRGHEQYF.

This clone appeared a few times. The V gene is TRBV10-2, the J gene TRBJ2-7, with 9 bases that match TRBD1. The V and J ends lost 6 bases and 2 bases, in that order; junction bases with no gene match: 5. Germline CDR1 reads WSHSY; CDR2 reads SAAADI. CDR3 length equals 14 residues. CDR3 loop: CASRRQGGTYEQYF. CDR3 nucleotides: TGCGCCAGCAGGCGACAGGGGGGAACCTACGAGCAGTACTTC.

This sequence joins TRBV2 and TRBJ1-2; D gene unclear. Germline CDR1 SNHLY, CDR2 FYNNEI. The CDR3 sequence is 15 residues long. V was clipped by 5 bases and J by 0 bases, with 13 bases between them. The CDR3 sequence is CASSLGGSANYGYTF. CDR3 nucleotide sequence: TGTGCCAGCAGTCTGGGAGGGAGCGCTAACTATGGCTACACCTTC.

The V gene is TRBV2, the J gene TRBJ2-7; 16 positions agree with TRBD2. V was pared by 6 bases and J by 4 bases, with 3 bases of the junction left unmatched. In germline, CDR1 is SNHLY, CDR2 FYNNEI. CDR3 length equals 15 residues. As DNA, the CDR3 is TGTGCCAGCAGAGGGACTAGCGGGAGGGTATACGAGCAGTACTTC. Amino acid sequence: CASRGTSGRVYEQYF.

V is TRBV2 and J is TRBJ2-7, with TRBD2 matching 7 bases. Trimming took 7 bases from V and 1 from J; bases not matched to a gene: 4. The CDR3 runs to 13 residues. Germline CDR1 is SNHLY and CDR2 is FYNNEI. In nucleotides, the CDR3 is TGTGCCAGCACGGGACTAATATCCTACGAGCAGTACTTC. It codes for CASTGLISYEQYF.

The chain joins TRBV5-4 to TRBJ1-2; 7 positions match TRBD1. From germline, CDR1 is SGHNT and CDR2 YYREEE (reference sequence). The CDR3 runs to 13 residues. Trimming at V came to 4 bases and at J to 4 bases, leaving 4 bases not matched to a gene. CDR3 loop: CASSVDRSYGYTF. The CDR3 bases are TGTGCCAGCAGCGTGGACAGGTCCTATGGCTACACCTTC.

The chain recombines TRBV28 with TRBJ2-5; D perhaps matches TRBD1 (6 bases). Trimming removed 3 bases at V and 5 bases at J, with 13 bases between. CDR3 size: 14 residues. Germline V gene lookup returns CDR1 MDHEN and CDR2 SYDVKM. The DNA for the CDR3 is TGTGCCAGCAGTTTTCAGGGGACGGGGGAGACCCAGTACTTC. Amino acid sequence: CASSFQGTGETQYF.

The chain combines TRBV9 with TRBJ2-7; 7 positions match TRBD2. Germline CDR1 is SGDLS and CDR2 is YYNGEE. The CDR3 is 14 amino acids. V lost 0 bases to trimming and J lost 2 bases; unmatched junction nucleotides: 2. The chain's CDR3 is CASSVAGTTYEQYF. The CDR3 DNA sequence: TGTGCCAGCAGCGTAGCCGGGACTACCTACGAGCAGTACTTC. The variable domain in full, with the rest retrieved from reference TRBV9 and TRBJ2-7, is DSGVTQTPKHLITATGQRVTLRCSPRSGDLSVYWYQQSLDQGLQFLIQYYNGEERAKGNILERFSAQQFPDLHSELNLSSLELGDSALYFCASSVAGTTYEQYFGPGTRLTVT.

This clone occurred once. The genes are TRBV2 and TRBJ2-3; TRBD1 matches 7 bases. This CDR3 comprises 15 residues. CDR1 is SNHLY, CDR2 FYNNEI, per germline. J gave up 0 bases and V 5 bases, and 5 bases lay outside the gene matches. In DNA form, the CDR3 reads TGTGCCAGCAGTTCCACGGGACAGAGCACAGATACGCAGTATTTT. This sequence encodes CASSSTGQSTDTQYF.

The chain couples TRBV19 to TRBJ2-1, with D possibly TRBD1 on 5 matching bases. The CDR3 is made up of 14 amino acids. Germline V CDR1 and CDR2: LNHDA, SQIVND (reference sequence). Trimming took 7 bases from V and 2 from J, leaving 12 bases between them. CDR3 nucleotide sequence: TGTGCCAGTATCGCAGGGCCGGCCTACAATGAGCAGTTCTTC. This sequence encodes CASIAGPAYNEQFF.

J is TRBJ1-2 and V is TRBV4-3, with 7 bases lining up with TRBD1. Looked up from germline, CDR1 is LGHNA and CDR2 is YSLEER. The trim removed 0 bases at V and 3 bases at J, leaving 4 bases unmatched. The CDR3 extends over 15 amino acids. CDR3: CASSQEVRGDYGYTF. CDR3 bases: TGCGCCAGCAGCCAAGAGGTCAGGGGGGACTATGGCTACACCTTC.

The chain recombines TRBV6-5 with TRBJ1-2; D is ambiguous. CDR1 is MNHEY and CDR2 is SVGAGI in the germline V gene. The CDR3 contains 14 residues. V dropped 0 bases and J dropped 6 bases, with 11 bases sitting between them. The CDR3 DNA follows: TGTGCCAGCAGTTACTCGAGCCGTCCGAATGGCTACACCTTC. This encodes CASSYSSRPNGYTF.

This chain uses TRBV5-1 with TRBJ2-7, with 11 bases aligning to TRBD2. J was trimmed by 7 bases and V by 3 bases; bases with no gene match: 12. The germline CDR1 and CDR2 sequences are SGHRS and YFSETQ. CDR3 size: 16 residues. CDR3 sequence reads: CASSSDPSGGLGEQYF. The CDR3 DNA reads TGCGCCAGCAGCTCCGATCCTAGCGGGGGGCTGGGTGAGCAGTACTTC.

The chain carries TRBV29-1 and TRBJ2-3; 10 positions agree with TRBD2. CDR3 length: 14 amino acids. CDR1 is SQVTM, CDR2 ANQGSEA, per germline. Trimming removed 7 bases from V and 4 bases from J; junction bases left unmatched: 8. The CDR3 is CSAPSGSNPDTQYF. DNA for the CDR3: TGCAGCGCCCCTAGCGGGAGTAATCCAGATACGCAGTATTTT.

The chain employs TRBV6-5 and TRBJ1-2; the match to TRBD1 covers 7 bases. The ends lost 8 bases at V and 8 bases at J; junction bases unmatched: 14. The CDR3 spans 14 residues. CDR1 MNHEY and CDR2 SVGAGI come from the germline V gene. CDR3 sequence: CASGFRDSSGGYTF. In nucleotides, the CDR3 is TGTGCCAGCGGATTCCGGGACAGCTCTGGAGGCTACACCTTC.

V is TRBV2 and J is TRBJ1-2; possibly TRBD1 for D (6 bases). CDR3 size: 14 residues. CDR1 SNHLY and CDR2 FYNNEI come from the germline V gene. The V gene lost 5 bases and the J gene lost 2 bases, with 12 bases spanning the gap. The CDR3 DNA sequence: TGTGCCAGCAGTTTAGGGGGGGCCAACTATGGCTACACCTTC. It specifies CASSLGGANYGYTF.